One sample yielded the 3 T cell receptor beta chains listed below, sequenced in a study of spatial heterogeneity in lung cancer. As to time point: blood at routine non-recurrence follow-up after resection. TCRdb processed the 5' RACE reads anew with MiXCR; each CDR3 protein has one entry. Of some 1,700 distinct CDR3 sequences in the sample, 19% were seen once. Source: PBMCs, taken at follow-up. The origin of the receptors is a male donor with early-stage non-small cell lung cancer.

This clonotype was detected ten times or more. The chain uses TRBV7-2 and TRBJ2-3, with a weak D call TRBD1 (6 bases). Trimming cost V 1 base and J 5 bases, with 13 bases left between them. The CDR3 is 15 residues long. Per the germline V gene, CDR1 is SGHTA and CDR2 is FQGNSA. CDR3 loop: CASSLVVQGLDTQYF. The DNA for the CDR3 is TGTGCCAGCAGCTTAGTTGTACAGGGATTAGATACGCAGTATTTT.

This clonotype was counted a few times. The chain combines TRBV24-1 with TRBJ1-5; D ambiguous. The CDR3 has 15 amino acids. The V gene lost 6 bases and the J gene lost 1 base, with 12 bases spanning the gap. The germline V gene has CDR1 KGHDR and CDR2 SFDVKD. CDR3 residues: CATSRGYGSNQPQHF. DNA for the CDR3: TGTGCCACCAGTCGGGGATATGGGAGCAATCAGCCCCAGCATTTT.

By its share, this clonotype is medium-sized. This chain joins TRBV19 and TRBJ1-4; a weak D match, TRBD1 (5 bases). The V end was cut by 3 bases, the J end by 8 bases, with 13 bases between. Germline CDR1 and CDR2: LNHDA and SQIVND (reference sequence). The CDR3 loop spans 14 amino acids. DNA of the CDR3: TGTGCCAGTAGTATCTTCAGGGTTGGGGAAAAACTGTTTTTT. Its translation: CASSIFRVGEKLFF. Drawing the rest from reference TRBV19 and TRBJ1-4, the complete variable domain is DGGITQSPKYLFRKEGQNVTLSCEQNLNHDAMYWYRQDPGQGLRLIYYSQIVNDFQKGDIAEGYSVSREKKESFPLTVTSAQKNPTAFYLCASSIFRVGEKLFFGSGTQLSVL.